This passage covers 10 T cell receptor beta chains from one sample sequenced in a study of beta chain features in type 1 diabetes. All of the isolated RNA was reverse transcribed, so expressed TCRB transcripts were sequenced. Clones were read by immunoSEQ multiplex PCR, and TCRdb kept only the in-frame ones, dropping some. This table has around 320,000 clones, approximately 14% appearing once. Sequencing was done on a sample of central memory CD4+ T cells from blood. Receptor source: a man aged 25 to 40 in good health.

This clone came up a few times. The chain carries TRBV18 and TRBJ1-5; TRBD1 might be the D (5 bases). The CDR3 length is 13 residues. CDR1 and CDR2 (germline): KGHSH, LQKENI. The V end lost 4 bases, the J end lost 1 base, and 5 bases lay between the germline ends. CDR3 coding DNA: TGTGCCAGCTCACGGGACAGCAATCAGCCCCAGCATTTT. This gives the protein CASSRDSNQPQHF.

In this sample, this clone turned up a few times. The V gene is TRBV19, the J gene TRBJ2-1; 7 positions agree with TRBD1. CDR3 size: 15 residues. The V gene end was trimmed by 6 bases and the J gene end by 8 bases; junction bases not matched to a gene: 13. Germline CDR1 reads LNHDA; CDR2 reads SQIVND (reference sequence). This CDR3 is CASSRKGQSTDEQFF. The CDR3 coding sequence is TGTGCCAGTAGCAGAAAGGGACAGTCTACGGATGAGCAGTTCTTC.

V usage is TRBV4-2 and J usage is TRBJ2-5, with D possibly matching TRBD1 (5 bases). The CDR3 is 14 amino acids. Germline-derived CDR1 and CDR2 are LGHNA and YNFKEQ. Trimming took 1 base from V and 5 from J, leaving 11 bases between them. The CDR3, as DNA: TGTGCCAGCAGCCAAGGGGGCCTCGGGGAGACCCAGTACTTC. It encodes CASSQGGLGETQYF.

V usage is TRBV27 and J usage is TRBJ1-5, with 7 positions matching TRBD1. V dropped 6 bases and J dropped 6; count of bases not matched to a gene: 11. Germline lookup yields CDR1 MNHEY and CDR2 SMNVEV (reference sequence). The CDR3 totals 15 residues. CDR3 sequence (DNA): TGTGCCAGCAGCCCCAGGGGAAGGGGGCCTCAGCCCCAGCATTTT. It is translated as CASSPRGRGPQPQHF.

At least ten counts were recorded for this clone. The rearrangement uses TRBV7-8 and TRBJ2-5, with TRBD1 identical over 7 bases. The CDR3 is 15 residues long. Germline V CDR1 and CDR2: SGHVS, FQNEAQ. V shed 4 bases and J 7 bases; nucleotides not matched to a gene: 12. The CDR3 loop is CASSSGSRPGGTQYF. CDR3 DNA sequence: TGTGCCAGCAGCTCCGGGTCTCGCCCAGGGGGGACCCAGTACTTC.

This clone was counted only a few times. The chain links TRBV6-1 to TRBJ1-2; unclear D gene. In germline, CDR1 is MNHNS, CDR2 SASEGT. With 2 bases removed from V and 6 bases from J, the gap between germline ends came to 10 bases. This CDR3 is built from 13 residues. The CDR3 DNA reads as TGTGCCAGCAGTGAATCTCGGGTAGATGGCTACACCTTC. Translating gives CASSESRVDGYTF.

The sample holds a few counts of this clone. This chain joins TRBV30 and TRBJ2-5; TRBD1 aligns across 9 bases. After removal of 8 bases from V and 4 bases from J, the junction contained 8 bases not matched to a gene. CDR1 and CDR2 from the germline V gene are GTSNPN and SVGIG (reference sequence). The CDR3 extends over 13 amino acids. CDR3 loop: CASSADRGETQYF. CDR3 in DNA: TGTGCCAGCAGTGCGGACAGGGGAGAGACCCAGTACTTC.

This clone showed up just a few times. This sequence joins TRBV18 and TRBJ1-5; tentatively, D is TRBD1 (6 bases). Germline CDR1 and CDR2: KGHSH and LQKENI. The V end lost 8 bases, the J end lost 6 bases, and 17 bases lay between the germline ends. The CDR3 runs to 14 residues. In DNA form, the CDR3 reads TGTGCCAGCCGCCAAGGGGGGGGAGGTCAGCCCCAGCATTTT. It translates to CASRQGGGGQPQHF.

This clone was seen only a few times. The J gene is TRBJ2-2, the V gene TRBV7-8; D unclear. Trimming shortened V by 6 bases and J by 5 bases, and 13 bases separated the two germline ends. The CDR3 extends over 14 amino acids. Per the germline V gene, CDR1 is SGHVS and CDR2 is FQNEAQ. CDR3: CASRKYGGTGELFF. The CDR3 DNA sequence: TGTGCCAGCAGAAAATACGGCGGAACCGGGGAGCTGTTTTTT.

V usage is TRBV30 and J usage is TRBJ1-6; D is ambiguous. V dropped 4 bases and J dropped 9 bases, with 16 bases sitting between them. Germline V gives CDR1 GTSNPN, CDR2 SVGIG (reference sequence). This CDR3 spans 14 amino acids. The CDR3 reads CAWTHGPLTSPLHF. Written as DNA, the CDR3 is TGTGCCTGGACCCACGGCCCGCTGACTTCACCCCTCCACTTT.